This TCR beta chain was sequenced for a study of T cells in Graves' hyperthyroidism and ophthalmopathy. This clonotype occurred many times. RNA transcripts yielded amplified TCR beta CDR3 regions. HTBI primers were employed in a first-round RT-PCR of the TCR CDR3. TCRdb reprocessed the multiplex PCR reads with MiXCR, giving one entry per CDR3 protein. This table has some 400,000 distinct CDR3 sequences, about 18% appearing once. V dropped 7 bases and J dropped 0 bases, with 13 bases sitting between them. The CDR3 contains 14 residues. Germline values: CDR1 SNHLY, CDR2 FYNNEI. Diagnostic assessment was based on clinical symptoms, serum thyroxine and TRAb, thyroid ultrasound and orbital computed tomography.

The TCR originated in a woman under 30 with Graves' hyperthyroidism. V and J are TRBV2 and TRBJ2-7; D is possibly TRBD2 (6 bases). Sequencing was performed on blood. The CDR3 sequence is CASKRELISYEQYF. The CDR3 DNA sequence: TGTGCCAGCAAACGGGAGCTTATCTCCTACGAGCAGTACTTC.